This TCR beta chain was obtained from a study of T-cell reconstitution after alpha-beta-depleted transplantation in children. The CDR3 is 15 residues long. V gave up 0 bases and J gave up 7 bases, with 15 bases separating them. Germline values: CDR1 MNHEY, CDR2 SVGAGI. The TCRbeta library incorporated unique molecular identifiers. TCRdb re-analysed the PCR reads in MiXCR, keeping a single row per CDR3 protein. Of a few hundred thousand distinct CDR3 sequences in the sample, 9.7% were seen once. The sample holds many counts of this clonotype. This chain links TRBV6-5 with TRBJ1-1; D is perhaps TRBD1 (5 bases). The source material was PBMCs from the stem cell graft donor, sampled from the stem cell graft. The sequence derives from a human donor who donated a stem cell graft to a child with SCID. The DNA of the CDR3 is TGTGCCAGCAGTTACTCCGGATCAGGGAGGGATGAAGCTTTCTTT. This gives the protein CASSYSGSGRDEAFF.